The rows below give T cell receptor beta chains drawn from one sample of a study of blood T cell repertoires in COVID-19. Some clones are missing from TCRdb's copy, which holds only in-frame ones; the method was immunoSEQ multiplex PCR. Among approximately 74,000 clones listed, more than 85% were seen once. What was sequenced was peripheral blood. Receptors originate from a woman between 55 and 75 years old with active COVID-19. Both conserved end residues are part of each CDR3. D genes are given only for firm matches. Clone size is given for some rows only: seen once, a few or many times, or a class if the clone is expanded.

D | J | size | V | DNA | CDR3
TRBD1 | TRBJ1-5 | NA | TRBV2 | TGTGCCAGCAGTGGATATGTAGGGGGCTATCAGCCCCAGCATTTT | CASSGYVGGYQPQHF
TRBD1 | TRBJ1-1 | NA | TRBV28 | TGTGCCAGCAGTTTCCCAGAGACAGGGGACACTGAAGCTTTCTTT | CASSFPETGDTEAFF
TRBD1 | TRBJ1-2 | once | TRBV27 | TGTGCCAGCAGCCGCGGGGGGGGGACAGCGGACTATGGCTACACCTTC | CASSRGGGTADYGYTF
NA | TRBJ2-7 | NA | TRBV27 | TGTGCCAGCAGTTTATCGAGACTCGCCTACGAGCAGTACTTC | CASSLSRLAYEQYF
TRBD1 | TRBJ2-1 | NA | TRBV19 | TGTGCCATCGGGACAGGCCTTTACAATGAGCAGTTCTTC | CAIGTGLYNEQFF
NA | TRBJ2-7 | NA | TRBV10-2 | TGCGCCAGCAGTCCGATGACAGGTCCCTACGAGCAGTACTTC | CASSPMTGPYEQYF
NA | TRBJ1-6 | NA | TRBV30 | TGTGCCTGCCTGACAGTATATAATTCACCCCTCCACTTT | CACLTVYNSPLHF
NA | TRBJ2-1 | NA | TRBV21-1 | TGTGCCAGCAGCAAAGTTTGGCGGGAGGGCCTCCATGAGCAGTTCTTC | CASSKVWREGLHEQFF
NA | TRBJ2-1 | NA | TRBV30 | TGTGCCGGGATAGCGGACCACAATGAGCAGTTCTTC | CAGIADHNEQFF
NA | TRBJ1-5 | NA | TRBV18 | TGTGCCAGCTCACCACCGGCAAAGGGAGAGAGAAGCAATCAGCCCCAGCATTTT | CASSPPAKGERSNQPQHF
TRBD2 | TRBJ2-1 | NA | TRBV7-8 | TGTGCCAGCAGCAGATCAAGCGGGAGCTCCTACAATGAGCAGTTCTTC | CASSRSSGSSYNEQFF
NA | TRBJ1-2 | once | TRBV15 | TGTGCCACCAGCAGAGATGGGCGAATTGCCCTTGGCTACACCTTC | CATSRDGRIALGYTF
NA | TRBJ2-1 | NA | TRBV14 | TGTGCCAGCAGACATAGCGGTTCCTACAATGAGCAGTTCTTC | CASRHSGSYNEQFF
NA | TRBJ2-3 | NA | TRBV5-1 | TGCGCCAGCAGCTCGGACTGGGGAAGATCAGATACGCAGTATTTT | CASSSDWGRSDTQYF
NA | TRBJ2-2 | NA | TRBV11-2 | TGTGCCAGCAGCTTCCCCACGAACACCGGGGAGCTGTTTTTT | CASSFPTNTGELFF
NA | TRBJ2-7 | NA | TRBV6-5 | TGTGCCAGCAGCGGAGTCAATCCTCGCCCCTACGAGCAGTACTTC | CASSGVNPRPYEQYF
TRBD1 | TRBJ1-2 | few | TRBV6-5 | TGTGCCAGCAGCCGGGACAGGAACTATGGCTACACCTTC | CASSRDRNYGYTF
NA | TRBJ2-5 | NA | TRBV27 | TGTGCCAGCAGTCCCCGGGGGATTTTTGAGACCCAGTACTTC | CASSPRGIFETQYF
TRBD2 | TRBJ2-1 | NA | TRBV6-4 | TGTGCCAGCAGTGACAGGGGCGGGAGAGGAAACAATGAGCAGTTCTTC | CASSDRGGRGNNEQFF
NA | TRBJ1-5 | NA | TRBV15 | TGTGCCACCAGCAGCCCAAATCAGCCCCAGCATTTT | CATSSPNQPQHF
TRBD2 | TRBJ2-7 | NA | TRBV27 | TGTGCCAGCAGTCTAGCGGGGCGGTACGAGCAGTACTTC | CASSLAGRYEQYF
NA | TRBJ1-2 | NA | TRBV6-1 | TGTGCCAGCACTGAACGGACGGGAAACTATGGCTACACCTTC | CASTERTGNYGYTF
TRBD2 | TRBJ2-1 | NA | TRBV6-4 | TGTGCCAGCAGTTATCCCGGGAGGGCCATCAATGAGCAGTTCTTC | CASSYPGRAINEQFF
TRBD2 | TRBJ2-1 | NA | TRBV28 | TGTGCCAGCAGGTTAGCGGGAGGAAAGTACAATGAGCAGTTCTTC | CASRLAGGKYNEQFF
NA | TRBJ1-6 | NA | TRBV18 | TGTGCCAGCTCACCAAGGTTCAGGGATAATTCACCCCTCCACTTT | CASSPRFRDNSPLHF
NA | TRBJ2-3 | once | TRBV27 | TGTGCCAGCAGTCCGGTAACAGGGCCCGATACGCAGTATTTT | CASSPVTGPDTQYF
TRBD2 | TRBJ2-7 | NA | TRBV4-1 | TGCGCCAGCAGCCAAGATCCCCAACTAGCGGGAGTTCCTTACGAGCAGTACTTC | CASSQDPQLAGVPYEQYF
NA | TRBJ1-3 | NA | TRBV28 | TGTGCCAGCAGCACCCCAGGTGAGGGCTCTTCCGGAAACACCATATATTTT | CASSTPGEGSSGNTIYF
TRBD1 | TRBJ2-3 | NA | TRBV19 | TGTGCCAGTAGGGACCCAGGGGGCTCGACAGATACGCAGTATTTT | CASRDPGGSTDTQYF
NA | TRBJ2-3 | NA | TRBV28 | TGTGCCAGCAGTCGGGTCCCTAGATACACAGATACGCAGTATTTT | CASSRVPRYTDTQYF
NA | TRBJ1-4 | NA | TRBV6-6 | TGTGCCAGCAGTTTCCCGACATACCTCGAGGGAGAAAAACTGTTTTTT | CASSFPTYLEGEKLFF
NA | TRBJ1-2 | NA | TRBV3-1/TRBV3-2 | TGTGCCAGCAGCCAAGGTAGGGGAAACTATGGCTACACCTTC | CASSQGRGNYGYTF
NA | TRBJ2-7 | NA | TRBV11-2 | TGTGCCAGCAGCCAACAGGGACACTCCTACGAGCAGTACTTC | CASSQQGHSYEQYF
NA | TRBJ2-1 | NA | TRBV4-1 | TGCGCCAGCAGCCAAGATCAGTCAATTGGGCAGTTCTTC | CASSQDQSIGQFF
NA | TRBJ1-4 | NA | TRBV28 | TGTGCCAGCAGTTCACCCCCCGGGGGAGGGGAGGAAAAACTGTTTTTT | CASSSPPGGGEEKLFF
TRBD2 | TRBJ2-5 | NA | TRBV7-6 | TGTGCCAGCAGCCCGCTTCCCCCGGGACTAGCGGGAGGGGAGACCCAGTACTTC | CASSPLPPGLAGGETQYF
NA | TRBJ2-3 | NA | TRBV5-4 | TGTGCCAGCAGCCCCACCCGGGGAATCCCAGATACGCAGTATTTT | CASSPTRGIPDTQYF
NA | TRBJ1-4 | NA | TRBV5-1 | TGCGCCAGCAGCTTGGTCGGACAGTCAACTAATGAAAAACTGTTTTTT | CASSLVGQSTNEKLFF
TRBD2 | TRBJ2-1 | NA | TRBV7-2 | TGTGCCAGCAGCTTAAGAACTAGCGGTTACAATGAGCAGTTCTTC | CASSLRTSGYNEQFF
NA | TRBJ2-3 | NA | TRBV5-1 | TGCGCCAGCTCACCCGCCTTAGTGGGGCTAGGTGATACGCAGTATTTT | CASSPALVGLGDTQYF
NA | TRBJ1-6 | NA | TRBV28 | TGTGCCAGCAGTCCGACAGGCCCGTATAATTCACCCCTCCACTTT | CASSPTGPYNSPLHF
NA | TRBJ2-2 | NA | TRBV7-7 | TGTGCTAGCAGCTTCTTAAGCGATGCGGGCACCGGGGAGCTGTTTTTT | CASSFLSDAGTGELFF
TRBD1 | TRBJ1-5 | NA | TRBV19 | TGTGCCAGTAGTATGGCAGGGGGGCAGCCCCAGCATTTT | CASSMAGGQPQHF
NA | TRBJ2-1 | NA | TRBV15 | TGTGCCACCAGCAGAGTAGGGTGGCGGGTATCCTACAATGAGCAGTTCTTC | CATSRVGWRVSYNEQFF
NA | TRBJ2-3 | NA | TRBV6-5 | TGTGCCAGCAGTTACTCGAAAAGCGTAAGCACAGATACGCAGTATTTT | CASSYSKSVSTDTQYF
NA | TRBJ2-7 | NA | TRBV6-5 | TGTGCCAGCAGTTACTCGATAAGGGGCGAGCAGTACTTC | CASSYSIRGEQYF
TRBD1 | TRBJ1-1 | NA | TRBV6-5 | TGTGCCAGCAGGGGGGGACAGACGAACACTGAAGCTTTCTTT | CASRGGQTNTEAFF
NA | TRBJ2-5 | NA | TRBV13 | TGTGCCAGCAGCTTAGCGTGGAGCCAAGAGACCCAGTACTTC | CASSLAWSQETQYF
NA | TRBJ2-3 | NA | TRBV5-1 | TGCGCCAGCAGCGTACAGGGACCGAGCACAGATACGCAGTATTTT | CASSVQGPSTDTQYF
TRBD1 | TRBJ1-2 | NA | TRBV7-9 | TGTGCCAGCAGCGGACAGGGAAAAGGTGGCTACACCTTC | CASSGQGKGGYTF
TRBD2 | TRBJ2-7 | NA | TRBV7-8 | TGTGCCAGCAGCTTAGGCTCGATGGGCGGGGGGACCTACGAGCAGTACTTC | CASSLGSMGGGTYEQYF
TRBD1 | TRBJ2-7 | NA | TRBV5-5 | TGTGCCAGCAGCTTCACGGCAGGGGGCTACGAGCAGTACTTC | CASSFTAGGYEQYF
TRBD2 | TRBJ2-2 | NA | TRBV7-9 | TGTGCCAGCAGCTTCGGACTAGCGGGTGACACCGGGGAGCTGTTTTTT | CASSFGLAGDTGELFF
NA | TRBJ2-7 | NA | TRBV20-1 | TGCAGTGCTAAGACAGGACCCGAGCAGTACTTC | CSAKTGPEQYF
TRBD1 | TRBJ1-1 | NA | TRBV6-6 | TGTGCCAGCAGACAGGGGAAGAACACTGAAGCTTTCTTT | CASRQGKNTEAFF
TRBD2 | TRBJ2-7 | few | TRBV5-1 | TGCGCCAGCAGCTTTGAGCGGGGGAGCGTATCCTACGAGCAGTACTTC | CASSFERGSVSYEQYF
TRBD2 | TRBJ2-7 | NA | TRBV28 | TGTGCCAGCACTGTGGGGGGGAGAATCCACGAGCAGTACTTC | CASTVGGRIHEQYF
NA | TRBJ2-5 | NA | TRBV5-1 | TGCGCCAGCACGTCGGGGACTTATCAAGAGACCCAGTACTTC | CASTSGTYQETQYF
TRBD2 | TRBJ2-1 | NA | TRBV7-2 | TGTGCCAGCAGCACGTCCGGGACTAAATACAATGAGCAGTTCTTC | CASSTSGTKYNEQFF
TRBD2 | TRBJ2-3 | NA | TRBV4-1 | TGCGCCAGCAGCCAAGATCAGTCCAGAACTAGCGGGAGCACAGATACGCAGTATTTT | CASSQDQSRTSGSTDTQYF